What follows are 31 T cell receptor beta chains derived from one specimen sequenced in a study of blood T cell repertoires in COVID-19. Sequencing was performed with immunoSEQ multiplex PCR; in TCRdb, only in-frame clones are kept and a portion is missing. This sample has approximately 49,000 clones; approximately 84% occur once, and the top ten carry 2.5%. Sequencing input: peripheral blood. The receptors here all came from a man aged 50-60 years with acute or convalescent COVID-19.

The chain links TRBV5-1 to TRBJ2-3; D is possibly TRBD1 (5 bases). This CDR3 region has 15 residues. V lost 0 bases and J lost 1, with 9 bases in between. The V gene's germline CDR1 is SGHRS and CDR2 YFSETQ. The CDR3 DNA sequence: TGCGCCAGCAGCTTGGACCCCAGGGGCACAGATACGCAGTATTTT. Translating gives CASSLDPRGTDTQYF.

This chain connects TRBV19 to TRBJ2-2; 12 bases are shared with TRBD2. With V trimmed by 1 base and J by 6 bases, 0 bases remained unmatched. This CDR3 spans 15 amino acids. Germline V gives CDR1 LNHDA, CDR2 SQIVND (reference sequence). The CDR3 nucleotides are TGTGCCAGTAGTATAGCTAGCGGGGGGGCCGGGGAGCTGTTTTTT. Translated, it gives CASSIASGGAGELFF.

The gene calls are TRBV27 and TRBJ2-3; TRBD2 matches 9 bases. The V and J ends lost 4 bases and 0 bases, in that order; junction bases with no gene match: 2. There are 15 residues in the CDR3. In germline, CDR1 is MNHEY, CDR2 SMNVEV (reference sequence). CDR3 sequence (DNA): TGTGCCAGCAGTTCGCGGGGGGGTAGCACAGATACGCAGTATTTT. Its protein product is CASSSRGGSTDTQYF.

This clone was recorded a few times. This chain links TRBV24-1 with TRBJ1-1; a weak D match, TRBD1 (5 bases). V was cut by 5 bases and J by 6 bases, with 9 bases left in between. This CDR3 region has 12 residues. Germline CDR1 KGHDR, CDR2 SFDVKD. CDR3 bases: TGTGCCACCAGTGCCGGGGGTTCTGAAGCTTTCTTT. It encodes CATSAGGSEAFF.

The DNA of the CDR3 is TGTGCCACCAGCACGGGACTAGCGGGAGCCAATGAGCAGTTCTTC. Encoded protein: CATSTGLAGANEQFF. The rearrangement links TRBV15 to TRBJ2-1; the match to TRBD2 covers 14 bases. Germline V gene lookup returns CDR1 LNHNV and CDR2 YYDKDF (reference sequence). The CDR3 extends over 15 amino acids. Trimming cost V 4 bases and J 6 bases; bases outside gene matches: 2.

This sequence joins TRBV7-9 and TRBJ1-2, with D perhaps TRBD1 (6 bases). From germline, CDR1 is SEHNR and CDR2 FQNEAQ (reference sequence). V lost 4 bases and J 4 bases, leaving 16 bases between the germline ends. There are 15 residues in the CDR3. Here the CDR3 reads CASSSNLGRGYGYTF. Written as DNA, the CDR3 is TGTGCCAGCAGCTCCAATCTAGGCAGGGGCTATGGCTACACCTTC.

The rearrangement links TRBV18 to TRBJ2-1; TRBD2 matches at 8 bases. The CDR3 totals 17 residues. Germline CDR1 KGHSH, CDR2 LQKENI. With 3 bases clipped from V and 4 bases from J, the junction kept 11 bases outside the gene matches. In DNA, the CDR3 is TGTGCCAGCTCACCCCGGGTCGGGGGGGCGGGATACAATGAGCAGTTCTTC. It specifies CASSPRVGGAGYNEQFF.

The chain is built from TRBV19 and TRBJ1-2; TRBD1 agrees at 11 bases. Germline values: CDR1 LNHDA, CDR2 SQIVND (reference sequence). Trimming at V came to 7 bases and at J to 4 bases, leaving 2 bases not matched to a gene. This CDR3 is built from 13 residues. The CDR3 loop reads CASTGTGGYGYTF. CDR3 sequence (DNA): TGTGCCAGTACCGGGACAGGGGGCTATGGCTACACCTTC. The full variable domain, rest sourced from reference TRBV19 and TRBJ1-2, is DGGITQSPKYLFRKEGQNVTLSCEQNLNHDAMYWYRQDPGQGLRLIYYSQIVNDFQKGDIAEGYSVSREKKESFPLTVTSAQKNPTAFYLCASTGTGGYGYTFGSGTRLTVV.

This chain links TRBV6-5 with TRBJ1-1; D call uncertain. CDR3 length: 13 residues. Germline assignment: CDR1 MNHEY and CDR2 SVGAGI. Trimming shortened V by 5 bases and J by 1 base, and 8 bases separated the two germline ends. DNA for the CDR3: TGTGCCAGCAGTCTTGTTCGGAACACTGAAGCTTTCTTT. Amino acid sequence: CASSLVRNTEAFF.

The V gene is TRBV29-1, the J gene TRBJ1-1, with D tentatively TRBD1 (6 bases). The CDR3 sequence is 13 residues long. Germline V gene lookup returns CDR1 SQVTM and CDR2 ANQGSEA. The V end lost 8 bases, the J end lost 5 bases, and 18 bases lay between the germline ends. CDR3 amino acids: CSPGRGGGTEAFF. CDR3 DNA: TGCAGCCCCGGTCGGGGGGGCGGGACTGAAGCTTTCTTT. Combining the CDR3 with reference TRBV29-1 and TRBJ1-1 gives the whole variable domain SAVISQKPSRDICQRGTSLTIQCQVDSQVTMMFWYRQQPGQSLTLIATANQGSEATYESGFVIDKFPISRPNLTFSTLTVSNMSPEDSSIYLCSPGRGGGTEAFFGQGTRLTVV.

This clone was observed once. This chain connects TRBV5-1 to TRBJ2-7; the match to TRBD1 covers 7 bases. Germline trimming cut 3 bases from V and 5 bases from J; bases unmatched to any gene: 8. There are 14 residues in the CDR3. Germline V gene data show CDR1 as SGHRS and CDR2 as YFSETQ. The CDR3 reads CASSYTGAIDEQYF. The CDR3 DNA follows: TGCGCCAGCAGCTACACAGGGGCGATCGACGAGCAGTACTTC.

V gene TRBV11-2 combines with J gene TRBJ2-2; 8 nucleotides match TRBD2. CDR3 length: 16 amino acids. CDR1 and CDR2 from the germline V gene are SGHAT and FQNNGV. The J segment lost 2 bases and the V segment lost 2 bases, leaving 4 bases of the junction unmatched. CDR3 coding DNA: TGTGCCAGCAGCTTATTAGCGGGGTCCAACACCGGGGAGCTGTTTTTT. Translating it yields CASSLLAGSNTGELFF.

This chain connects TRBV5-1 to TRBJ2-4; D is perhaps TRBD1 (5 bases). Trimming left V 2 bases short and J 1 base short, with 10 bases between. The CDR3 loop spans 15 amino acids. Per germline, CDR1 SGHRS and CDR2 YFSETQ. The DNA for the CDR3 is TGCGCCAGCAGCTTAGGGGCAGGGGCCAAAAACATTCAGTACTTC. Amino acids: CASSLGAGAKNIQYF.

This clone was recorded a few times. The chain links TRBV19 to TRBJ1-3; the D is unclear. This CDR3 is 13 amino acids long. Germline CDR1 is LNHDA and CDR2 is SQIVND (reference sequence). V was pared by 1 base and J by 4 bases, with 5 bases between. CDR3 DNA sequence: TGTGCCAGTAGTATAGCATCAGGAAACACCATATATTTT. Encoded protein: CASSIASGNTIYF.

The V call is TRBV2, the J call TRBJ1-5, with 8 bases that match TRBD1. V was clipped by 4 bases and J by 7 bases; unmatched bases: 9. The germline gives CDR1 SNHLY, CDR2 FYNNEI. This CDR3 is 15 amino acids long. Here the CDR3 reads CASSGARGPRQPQHF. The CDR3 region has the DNA TGTGCCAGCAGTGGCGCCAGGGGGCCTAGGCAGCCCCAGCATTTT.

This rearrangement joins TRBV2 to TRBJ1-6; D is unclear. The V end was cut by 8 bases, the J end by 5 bases, with 10 bases between. Germline CDR1 is SNHLY and CDR2 is FYNNEI. The CDR3 has 13 residues. As DNA, the CDR3 is TGTGCCAGCTTGACGGGGAATAATTCACCCCTCCACTTT. Translation gives CASLTGNNSPLHF.

This clone occurred once. The chain uses TRBV6-1 and TRBJ1-1, with D unclear. This CDR3 is 14 amino acids long. CDR1 and CDR2 (germline): MNHNS, SASEGT. V gave up 1 base and J gave up 5 bases, with 11 bases separating them. The CDR3 coding sequence is TGTGCCAGCAGTGAAGAAGGCAGCAGGACTGAAGCTTTCTTT. It codes for CASSEEGSRTEAFF.

A single count supports this clone. The chain combines TRBV7-8 with TRBJ2-1; D is unresolved. Germline loops: CDR1 SGHVS, CDR2 FQNEAQ. CDR3 length: 16 amino acids. V gave up 5 bases and J gave up 4 bases, with 18 bases separating them. The CDR3 DNA reads as TGTGCCAGCAGCAGTTCTACAGTGTATAGGTACAATGAGCAGTTCTTC. This codes for CASSSSTVYRYNEQFF.

The rearrangement joins TRBV27 to TRBJ1-2, with a possible D match to TRBD1 (5 bases). The V gene's germline CDR1 is MNHEY and CDR2 SMNVEV (reference sequence). Trimming took 3 bases from V and 4 from J, leaving 15 bases between them. There are 15 residues in the CDR3. The CDR3 reads CASSLLPGLTYGYTF. In DNA, the CDR3 is TGTGCCAGCAGTTTGCTCCCGGGACTGACCTATGGCTACACCTTC.

The chain carries TRBV28 and TRBJ1-2, with TRBD1 as a possible D gene (6 bases). V was trimmed by 5 bases and J by 4 bases, leaving 14 bases between them. This CDR3 is 14 amino acids long. CDR1 is MDHEN and CDR2 is SYDVKM in the germline V gene. For the CDR3, the DNA is TGTGCCAGCAGTGGAAATACCAGGGGCTATGGCTACACCTTC. Translation gives CASSGNTRGYGYTF.

This sequence joins TRBV6-1 and TRBJ2-3; D is possibly TRBD2 (7 bases). The CDR3 loop spans 16 amino acids. Deletions cut 2 bases from V and 2 bases from J, with 14 bases between. Germline CDR1 and CDR2: MNHNS and SASEGT. CDR3: CASSELGAGVTDTQYF. The CDR3 bases are TGTGCCAGCAGTGAATTGGGGGCGGGGGTCACAGATACGCAGTATTTT.

This chain connects TRBV28 to TRBJ1-2; D gene unclear. Germline V CDR1 and CDR2: MDHEN, SYDVKM. The V gene lost 3 bases and the J gene lost 3 bases, with 11 bases spanning the gap. CDR3 length equals 14 residues. Here the CDR3 DNA reads TGTGCCAGCAGTTTCCCCCTCGGGGACTATGGCTACACCTTC. It translates to CASSFPLGDYGYTF.

The chain recombines TRBV9 with TRBJ2-7, with TRBD1 identical over 10 bases. Germline assignment: CDR1 SGDLS and CDR2 YYNGEE. The CDR3 is 15 residues long. The junction had 8 bases not matched to a gene; V was cut back by 3 bases and J by 5 bases. The CDR3 region is CASSDRDRGSHEQYF. CDR3 coding DNA: TGTGCCAGCAGCGACCGGGACAGGGGTAGCCACGAGCAGTACTTC.

This clone occurred a few times. The chain carries TRBV5-1 and TRBJ1-4, with 8 bases identical to TRBD1. Germline CDR1 is SGHRS and CDR2 is YFSETQ. The CDR3 length is 14 residues. The V gene end was trimmed by 2 bases and the J gene end by 8 bases; junction bases not matched to a gene: 5. The CDR3: CASSFDRGEEKLFF. The CDR3 bases are TGCGCCAGCAGCTTTGACAGGGGAGAGGAAAAACTGTTTTTT. Full variable domain (rest looked up from reference TRBV5-1 and TRBJ1-4): KAGVTQTPRYLIKTRGQQVTLSCSPISGHRSVSWYQQTPGQGLQFLFEYFSETQRNKGNFPGRFSGRQFSNSRSEMNVSTLELGDSALYLCASSFDRGEEKLFFGSGTQLSVL.

The CDR3 DNA follows: TGTGCCATCAGTACCCGGGACAGGGGATGGACTGAAGCTTTCTTT. Translation gives CAISTRDRGWTEAFF. V usage is TRBV10-3 and J usage is TRBJ1-1; 10 nucleotides align to TRBD1. The ends lost 5 bases at V and 5 bases at J; junction bases unmatched: 8. The CDR3 sequence is 15 residues long. CDR1 and CDR2 from the germline V gene are ENHRY and SYGVKD.

This clone was observed a single time. V gene TRBV19 combines with J gene TRBJ1-5; the D gene is possibly TRBD1 (5 bases). Between the trimmed V and J ends, which lost 4 bases and 1 base, there was a span of 8 bases. This CDR3 region has 14 residues. The germline gives CDR1 LNHDA, CDR2 SQIVND (reference sequence). CDR3 amino acids: CASSKSGSNQPQHF. CDR3 nucleotides: TGTGCCAGTAGTAAGTCAGGGAGCAATCAGCCCCAGCATTTT.

This chain connects TRBV28 to TRBJ1-5; 8 bases agree with TRBD1. Germline V gene sequence: CDR1 MDHEN, CDR2 SYDVKM. This CDR3 has 14 amino acids. Trimming removed 6 bases from V and 7 bases from J; junction bases left unmatched: 8. This chain's CDR3 is CASRTQGARQPQHF. The CDR3 DNA sequence: TGTGCCAGCAGAACTCAGGGGGCGAGACAGCCCCAGCATTTT.

The CDR3 bases are TGTGCCAGCAGCTTATATCAGGGCGGGGAAGAAAAACTGTTTTTT. It encodes CASSLYQGGEEKLFF. V usage is TRBV7-6 and J usage is TRBJ1-4; a possible D gene is TRBD1 (5 bases). Germline V lookup: CDR1 SGHVS, CDR2 FNYEAQ. This CDR3 has 15 residues. The V end was cut by 2 bases, the J end by 8 bases, with 15 bases between.

This clone was seen only a few times. This chain connects TRBV9 to TRBJ2-1; 8 bases map to TRBD2. J gave up 5 bases and V 1 base, and 11 bases lay outside the gene matches. Looked up from germline, CDR1 is SGDLS and CDR2 is YYNGEE. The length of the CDR3 is 17 residues. As DNA, the CDR3 is TGTGCCAGCAGCGTAAGTTTGCGACTAGCGCCCAACAATGAGCAGTTCTTC. It yields the protein CASSVSLRLAPNNEQFF.

This rearrangement joins TRBV7-8 to TRBJ2-7, with a tentative D call TRBD1 (5 bases). Between the trimmed V and J ends, which lost 1 base and 2 bases, there was a span of 9 bases. Germline CDR1 SGHVS, CDR2 FQNEAQ. This CDR3 is 14 amino acids long. This CDR3 reads CASSLGGSPYEQYF. The CDR3 nucleotides are TGTGCCAGCAGCTTAGGGGGCTCCCCCTACGAGCAGTACTTC.

The V gene is TRBV18, the J gene TRBJ1-1; D ambiguous. The germline V gene has CDR1 KGHSH and CDR2 LQKENI. V lost 2 bases, J lost 5 bases, and 9 bases lay in between. CDR3 length equals 13 residues. The CDR3 reads CASSPGSGTEAFF. CDR3 DNA sequence: TGTGCCAGCTCACCAGGGAGCGGTACTGAAGCTTTCTTT.